These 9 T cell receptor beta chains originate from one sample sequenced in a study of CD8 T cells in Susac syndrome. Random hexamers were used to reverse transcribe the RNA input (about 0.5 to 1 ug). TCRdb called the immunoSEQ multiplex PCR reads again in MiXCR, with one record for every CDR3 protein. The sample contains 250,000 to 300,000 distinct CDR3 sequences, 75% to 90% of which appear only once. The sequenced sample was CD8+ T cells from PBMCs. The receptors originated from a human donor with multiple sclerosis.

The chain has TRBV2 and TRBJ2-2; TRBD1 might be the D (5 bases). This CDR3 comprises 15 residues. Trimming shortened V by 7 bases and J by 0 bases, and 12 bases separated the two germline ends. Looked up from germline, CDR1 is SNHLY and CDR2 is FYNNEI. The CDR3 region has the DNA TGTGCCAGCACTAGGTCCAGGGCGAACACCGGGGAGCTGTTTTTT. The encoded protein is CASTRSRANTGELFF.

This chain joins TRBV7-9 and TRBJ2-3; D may match TRBD1 or TRBD2 (5 bases each). The germline V gene has CDR1 SEHNR and CDR2 FQNEAQ (reference sequence). CDR3 length: 17 residues. V lost 5 bases, J lost 6 bases, and 24 bases lay in between. The DNA for the CDR3 is TGTGCCAGCAGCCTCGGTTCCGAGGGGCCTCGTTCGGATACGCAGTATTTT. It is translated as CASSLGSEGPRSDTQYF.

This clonotype was observed once. This chain joins TRBV27 and TRBJ1-2, with 9 bases fitting TRBD1. The germline V gene encodes CDR1 MNHEY and CDR2 SMNVEV (reference sequence). The CDR3 has 15 amino acids. V shed 3 bases and J 4 bases; nucleotides not matched to a gene: 6. CDR3 DNA: TGTGCCAGCAGTTTGGCCGGGACAGGGCCCTATGGCTACACCTTC. Translation gives CASSLAGTGPYGYTF.

The gene calls are TRBV30 and TRBJ2-3; D is ambiguous. Germline assignment: CDR1 GTSNPN and CDR2 SVGIG (reference sequence). V shed 2 bases and J shed 6 bases, with 9 bases lying between them. This CDR3 contains 12 residues. CDR3 residues: CAWSTVADTQYF. The CDR3, as DNA: TGTGCCTGGAGTACCGTAGCCGATACGCAGTATTTT.

The chain combines TRBV6-1 with TRBJ1-1; 8 bases map to TRBD1. This CDR3 is 12 amino acids long. V shed 11 bases and J 3 bases; nucleotides not matched to a gene: 5. Germline lookup yields CDR1 MNHNS and CDR2 SASEGT. This chain's CDR3 is CAGRTGYTEAFF. Written as DNA, the CDR3 is TGTGCCGGAAGGACAGGGTACACTGAAGCTTTCTTT.

The chain recombines TRBV9 with TRBJ2-1; 9 positions match TRBD1. Per germline, CDR1 SGDLS and CDR2 YYNGEE. The CDR3 is made up of 15 amino acids. V dropped 3 bases and J dropped 1; count of bases not matched to a gene: 2. CDR3 in amino acids: CASSGGTGSYNEQFF. The CDR3 DNA follows: TGTGCCAGCAGCGGGGGGACAGGGTCCTACAATGAGCAGTTCTTC.

The chain employs TRBV30 and TRBJ2-7; 10 positions match TRBD2. CDR1 is GTSNPN, CDR2 SVGIG, per germline (reference sequence). V gave up 8 bases and J gave up 1 base; unmatched junction bases: 5. This CDR3 contains 13 residues. This CDR3 is CAHSGGSSYEQYF. The CDR3 DNA sequence: TGTGCCCATAGCGGGGGGTCATCCTACGAGCAGTACTTC. Based on the CDR3 plus reference TRBV30 and TRBJ2-7, the full variable domain is SQTIHQWPATLVQPVGSPLSLECTVEGTSNPNLYWYRQAAGRGLQLLFYSVGIGQISSEVPQNLSASRPQDRQFILSSKKLLLSDSGFYLCAHSGGSSYEQYFGPGTRLTVT.

The chain uses TRBV28 and TRBJ1-1; D is unresolved. The germline V and J ends were trimmed by 6 bases and 7 bases, with 12 bases remaining between them. The CDR3 has 12 amino acids. Germline CDR1 and CDR2: MDHEN and SYDVKM. The CDR3 loop reads CASSPGRVEAFF. The CDR3 bases are TGTGCCAGCAGCCCAGGACGAGTTGAAGCTTTCTTT.

The CDR3 DNA reads TGTGCCAGCAGCCTTGGGACAGGGGGCGCAGAGACCCAGTACTTC. Protein: CASSLGTGGAETQYF. This chain uses TRBV9 with TRBJ2-5; 12 bases line up with TRBD1. This CDR3 has 15 residues. Per germline, CDR1 SGDLS and CDR2 YYNGEE. After removal of 4 bases from V and 4 bases from J, the junction contained 5 bases not matched to a gene.